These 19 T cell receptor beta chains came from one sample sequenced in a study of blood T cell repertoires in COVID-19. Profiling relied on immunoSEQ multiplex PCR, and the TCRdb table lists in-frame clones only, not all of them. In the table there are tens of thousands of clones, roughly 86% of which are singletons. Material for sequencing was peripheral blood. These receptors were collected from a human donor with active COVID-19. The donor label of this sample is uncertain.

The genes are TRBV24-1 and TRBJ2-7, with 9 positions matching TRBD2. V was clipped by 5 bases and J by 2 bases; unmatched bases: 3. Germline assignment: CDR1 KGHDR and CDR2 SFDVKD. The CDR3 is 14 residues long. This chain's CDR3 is CATSGASGAYEQYF. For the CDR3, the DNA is TGTGCCACCAGTGGAGCTAGCGGGGCCTACGAGCAGTACTTC.

CDR3 sequence: CASGLSSGGAETQYF. In DNA form, the CDR3 reads TGTGCTAGTGGTTTGAGTAGCGGGGGGGCCGAGACCCAGTACTTC. The chain couples TRBV12-5 to TRBJ2-5; TRBD2 matches at 11 bases. Germline lookup yields CDR1 LGHNT and CDR2 FRNRAP. This CDR3 comprises 15 residues. Trimming took 2 bases from V and 5 from J; bases not matched to a gene: 4.

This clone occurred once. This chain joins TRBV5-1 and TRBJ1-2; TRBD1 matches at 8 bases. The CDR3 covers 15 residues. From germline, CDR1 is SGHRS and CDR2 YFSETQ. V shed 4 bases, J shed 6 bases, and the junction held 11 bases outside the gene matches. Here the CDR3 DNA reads TGCGCCAGCAGCCATGCCCGGGACAGGAGACATGGCTACACCTTC. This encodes CASSHARDRRHGYTF. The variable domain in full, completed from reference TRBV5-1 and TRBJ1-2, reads KAGVTQTPRYLIKTRGQQVTLSCSPISGHRSVSWYQQTPGQGLQFLFEYFSETQRNKGNFPGRFSGRQFSNSRSEMNVSTLELGDSALYLCASSHARDRRHGYTFGSGTRLTVV.

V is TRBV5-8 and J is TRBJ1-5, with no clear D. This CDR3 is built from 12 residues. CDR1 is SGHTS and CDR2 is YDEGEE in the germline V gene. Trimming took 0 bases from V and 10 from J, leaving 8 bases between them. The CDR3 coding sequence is TGTGCCAGCAGCTTGGTTCGTATTCCCCAGCATTTT. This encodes CASSLVRIPQHF. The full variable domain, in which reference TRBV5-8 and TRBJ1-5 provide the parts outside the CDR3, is EAGVTQSPTHLIKTRGQQATLRCSPISGHTSVYWYQQALGLGLQFLLWYDEGEERNRGNFPPRFSGRQFPNYSSELNVNALELEDSALYLCASSLVRIPQHFGDGTRLSIL.

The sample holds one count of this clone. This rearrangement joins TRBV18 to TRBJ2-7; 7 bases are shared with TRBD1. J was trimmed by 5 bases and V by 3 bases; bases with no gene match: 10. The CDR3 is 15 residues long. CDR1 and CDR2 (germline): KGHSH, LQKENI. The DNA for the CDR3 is TGTGCCAGCTCACCTACAACGGGACAGTCACACGAGCAGTACTTC. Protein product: CASSPTTGQSHEQYF.

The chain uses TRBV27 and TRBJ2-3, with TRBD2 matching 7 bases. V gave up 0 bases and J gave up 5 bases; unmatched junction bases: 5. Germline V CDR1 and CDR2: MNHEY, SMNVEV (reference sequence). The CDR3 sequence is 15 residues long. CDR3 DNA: TGTGCCAGCAGTTTATCGAGGCTAGCGGTAGATACGCAGTATTTT. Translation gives CASSLSRLAVDTQYF.

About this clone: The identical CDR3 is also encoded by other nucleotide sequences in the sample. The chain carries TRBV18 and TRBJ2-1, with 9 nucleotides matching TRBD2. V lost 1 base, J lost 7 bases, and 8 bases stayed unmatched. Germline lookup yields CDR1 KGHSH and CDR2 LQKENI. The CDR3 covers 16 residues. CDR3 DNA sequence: TGTGCCAGCTCACCACTCGGGGCGGGGGGGCCGAATGAGCAGTTCTTC. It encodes CASSPLGAGGPNEQFF.

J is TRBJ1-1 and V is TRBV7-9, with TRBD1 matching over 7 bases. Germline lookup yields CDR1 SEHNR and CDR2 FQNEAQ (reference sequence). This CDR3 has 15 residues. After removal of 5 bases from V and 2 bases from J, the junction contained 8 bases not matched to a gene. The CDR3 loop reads CASSPDRARNTEAFF. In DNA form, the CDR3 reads TGTGCCAGCAGCCCAGACAGGGCTCGTAACACTGAAGCTTTCTTT.

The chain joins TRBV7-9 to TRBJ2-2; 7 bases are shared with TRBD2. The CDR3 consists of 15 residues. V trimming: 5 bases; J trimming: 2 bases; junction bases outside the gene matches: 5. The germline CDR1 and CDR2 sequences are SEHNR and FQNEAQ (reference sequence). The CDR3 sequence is CASSPGTTNTGELFF. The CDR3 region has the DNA TGTGCCAGCAGCCCCGGGACTACCAACACCGGGGAGCTGTTTTTT. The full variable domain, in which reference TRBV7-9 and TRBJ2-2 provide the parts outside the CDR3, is DTGVSQNPRHKITKRGQNVTFRCDPISEHNRLYWYRQTLGQGPEFLTYFQNEAQLEKSRLLSDRFSAERPKGSFSTLEIQRTEQGDSAMYLCASSPGTTNTGELFFGEGSRLTVL.

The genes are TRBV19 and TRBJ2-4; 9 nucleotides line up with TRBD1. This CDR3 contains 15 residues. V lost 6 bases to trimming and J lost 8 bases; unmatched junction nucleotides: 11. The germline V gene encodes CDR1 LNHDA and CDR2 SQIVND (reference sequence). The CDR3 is CASSEPGQGRDIQYF. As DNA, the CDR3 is TGTGCCAGTAGCGAACCGGGACAGGGAAGGGACATTCAGTACTTC.

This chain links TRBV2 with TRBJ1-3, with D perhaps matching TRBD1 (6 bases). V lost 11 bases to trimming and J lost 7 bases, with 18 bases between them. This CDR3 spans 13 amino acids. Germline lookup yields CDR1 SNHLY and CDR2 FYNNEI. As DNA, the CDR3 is TGTGCCTCACGCCCCAGGGGAGGGAACACCATATATTTT. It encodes CASRPRGGNTIYF.

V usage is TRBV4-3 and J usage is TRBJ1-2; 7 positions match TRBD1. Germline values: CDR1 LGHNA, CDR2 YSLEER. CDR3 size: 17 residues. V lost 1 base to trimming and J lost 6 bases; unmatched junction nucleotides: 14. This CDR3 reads CASSQVGDLRQGHGYTF. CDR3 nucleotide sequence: TGCGCCAGCAGCCAAGTGGGGGATCTTAGACAGGGCCATGGCTACACCTTC.

CDR3 coding DNA: TGTGCCAGCAGCTTAGTCCCGACAGGGGTGAAAATGGACACTGAAGCTTTCTTT. This translates into CASSLVPTGVKMDTEAFF. This rearrangement joins TRBV7-2 to TRBJ1-1; 8 bases map to TRBD1. The V gene end was trimmed by 1 base and the J gene end by 3 bases; junction bases not matched to a gene: 13. CDR3 length: 18 amino acids. Germline values: CDR1 SGHTA, CDR2 FQGNSA. Full variable domain (missing parts from reference TRBV7-2 and TRBJ1-1): GAGVSQSPSNKVTEKGKDVELRCDPISGHTALYWYRQSLGQGLEFLIYFQGNSAPDKSGLPSDRFSAERTGGSVSTLTIQRTQQEDSAVYLCASSLVPTGVKMDTEAFFGQGTRLTVV.

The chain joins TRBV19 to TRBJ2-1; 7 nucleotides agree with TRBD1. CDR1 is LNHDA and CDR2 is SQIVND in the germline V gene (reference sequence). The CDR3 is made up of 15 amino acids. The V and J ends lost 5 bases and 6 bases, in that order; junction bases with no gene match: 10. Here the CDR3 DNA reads TGTGCCAGTAGTCTACAGGGGTCAGGGCGCAATGAGCAGTTCTTC. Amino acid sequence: CASSLQGSGRNEQFF.

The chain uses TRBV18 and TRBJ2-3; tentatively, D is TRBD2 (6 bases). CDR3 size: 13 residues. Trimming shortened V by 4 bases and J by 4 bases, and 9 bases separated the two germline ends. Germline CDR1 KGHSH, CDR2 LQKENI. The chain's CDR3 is CASSQGRSDTQYF. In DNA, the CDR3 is TGTGCCAGCTCACAGGGGAGGTCAGATACGCAGTATTTT.

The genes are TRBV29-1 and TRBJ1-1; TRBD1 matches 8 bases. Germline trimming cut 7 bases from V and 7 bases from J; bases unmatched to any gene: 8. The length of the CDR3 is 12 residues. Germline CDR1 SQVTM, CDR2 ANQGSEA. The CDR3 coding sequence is TGCAGCGCCGCCACAGGGGGAGGTGAAGCTTTCTTT. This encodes CSAATGGGEAFF.

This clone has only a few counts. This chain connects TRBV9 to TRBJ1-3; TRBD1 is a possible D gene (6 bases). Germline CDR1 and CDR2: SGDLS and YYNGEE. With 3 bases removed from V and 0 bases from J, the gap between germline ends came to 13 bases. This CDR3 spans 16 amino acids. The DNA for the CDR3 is TGTGCCAGCAGCGCCGGAACAGGGCACTCTGGAAACACCATATATTTT. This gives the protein CASSAGTGHSGNTIYF.

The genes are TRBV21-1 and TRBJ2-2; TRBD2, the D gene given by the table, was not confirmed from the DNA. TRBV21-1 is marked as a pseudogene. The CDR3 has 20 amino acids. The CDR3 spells CASSKDGGTSGGENTGELFF. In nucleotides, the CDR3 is TGTGCCAGCAGCAAAGATGGAGGGACTAGCGGGGGTGAGAACACCGGGGAGCTGTTTTTT.

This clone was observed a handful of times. CDR3 DNA: TGTGCCAGTACTCTCGGGACTACCTCATTAAACACTGAAGCTTTCTTT. Residues: CASTLGTTSLNTEAFF. The gene calls are TRBV19 and TRBJ1-1; possible D gene TRBD1, 5 bases. In germline, CDR1 is LNHDA, CDR2 SQIVND (reference sequence). The CDR3 extends over 16 amino acids. The ends were cut back, 7 bases at V and 2 bases at J, with 20 bases in the middle.